One sample yielded the 26 T cell receptor beta chains listed below, sequenced in a study of PD-1 blockade in classical Hodgkin lymphoma. Using immunoSEQ multiplex PCR, the repertoire was profiled, and TCRdb retains in-frame clones only, with some absent. The sample records 20,000 to 30,000 clones, about 70% being singletons. Every single patient, without exception, relapsed after autologous stem cell transplantation, and brentuximab vedotin exposure varied. The sample here was peripheral blood mononuclear cells (PBMCs), taken at baseline. The receptors were gathered from a human donor with classical Hodgkin lymphoma.

This clone was detected only once. The chain couples TRBV11-3 to TRBJ2-2, with TRBD2 as a possible D gene (5 bases). With 4 bases removed from V and 6 bases from J, the gap between germline ends came to 6 bases. The CDR3 runs to 12 residues. From germline, CDR1 is SGHNT and CDR2 YENEEA. CDR3 DNA sequence: TGTGCCAGCAGCTCGGAGGCCGGGGAGCTGTTTTTT. Its protein is CASSSEAGELFF.

This clone counts as medium-sized (0.01 to 0.1%). This sequence joins TRBV5-5 and TRBJ1-5, with no clear D. The germline V and J ends were trimmed by 2 bases and 0 bases, with 3 bases remaining between them. This CDR3 spans 13 amino acids. Germline assignment: CDR1 SGHKS and CDR2 YYEKEE (reference sequence). The CDR3 nucleotides read TGTGCCAGCAGCTTCGGTAGCAATCAGCCCCAGCATTTT. It codes for CASSFGSNQPQHF.

The chain links TRBV7-9 to TRBJ2-2; D unresolved. CDR3 length: 15 residues. V lost 2 bases and J lost 3, with 10 bases in between. Germline CDR1 reads SEHNR; CDR2 reads FQNEAQ (reference sequence). The CDR3 region has the DNA TGTGCCAGCAGCTTACGGCAGCCTTACACCGGGGAGCTGTTTTTT. Its translation: CASSLRQPYTGELFF.

This clone was seen a few times. The chain has TRBV6-5 and TRBJ2-7; 8 nucleotides align to TRBD1. The CDR3 contains 15 residues. V was pared by 6 bases and J by 3 bases, with 10 bases of the junction left unmatched. Germline V CDR1 and CDR2: MNHEY, SVGAGI. The CDR3 DNA sequence: TGTGCCAGCAGCCCCCCAGGGGGCCGCTACTACGAGCAGTACTTC. It translates to CASSPPGGRYYEQYF.

This clone was seen a handful of times. The chain recombines TRBV7-8 with TRBJ2-2, with 7 bases identical to TRBD1. Germline assignment: CDR1 SGHVS and CDR2 FQNEAQ. CDR3 length: 14 residues. V trimming: 3 bases; J trimming: 8 bases; junction bases outside the gene matches: 6. CDR3 in amino acids: CASSFRDSRGELFF. Here the CDR3 DNA reads TGTGCCAGCAGCTTCCGGGACAGCCGAGGGGAGCTGTTTTTT.

This chain uses TRBV11-2 with TRBJ1-2, with D uncertain. The CDR3 has 18 residues. CDR1 and CDR2 (germline): SGHAT, FQNNGV. The V and J ends lost 1 base and 3 bases respectively, with 21 bases between them. CDR3 sequence reads: CASSLGPIMARSYYGYTF. DNA for the CDR3: TGTGCCAGCAGCTTAGGGCCTATAATGGCCCGGAGCTACTATGGCTACACCTTC.

This clone has just a few counts. V and J are TRBV28 and TRBJ2-1; either TRBD1 or TRBD2 may supply D (5 bases each). Germline-derived CDR1 and CDR2 are MDHEN and SYDVKM. CDR3 size: 14 residues. Deletions cut 1 base from V and 3 bases from J, with 7 bases between. In DNA, the CDR3 is TGTGCCAGCAGTTTATTGGGGGACTACAATGAGCAGTTCTTC. Its translation: CASSLLGDYNEQFF.

This clone was seen more than once but under ten times. The chain combines TRBV7-6 with TRBJ1-3; possibly TRBD1 for D (5 bases). Trimming pared 3 bases from V and 2 bases from J, leaving 8 bases between. From germline, CDR1 is SGHVS and CDR2 FNYEAQ. The CDR3 is 14 amino acids. The CDR3 loop reads CASSLSGPGNTIYF. The CDR3 DNA reads as TGTGCCAGCAGCTTGTCAGGGCCTGGAAACACCATATATTTT.

This clone is medium-sized. The genes are TRBV4-2 and TRBJ2-2, with D possibly matching TRBD2 (6 bases). The CDR3 loop spans 14 amino acids. Trimming took 0 bases from V and 5 from J, leaving 7 bases between them. CDR1 LGHNA and CDR2 YNFKEQ come from the germline V gene. The CDR3 loop is CASSQEAGTGELFF. The CDR3 DNA sequence: TGTGCCAGCAGCCAAGAGGCGGGGACCGGGGAGCTGTTTTTT.

The chain combines TRBV29-1 with TRBJ2-1, with 14 nucleotides matching TRBD2. In germline, CDR1 is SQVTM, CDR2 ANQGSEA. The CDR3 is made up of 15 amino acids. V shed 1 base and J 4 bases; nucleotides not matched to a gene: 0. The CDR3 loop reads CSVEGLAGGYNEQFF. The CDR3 coding sequence is TGCAGCGTTGAAGGACTAGCGGGGGGGTACAATGAGCAGTTCTTC.

As to this clone: No DNA is shown, since the ends of the CDR3 on it are uncertain; the CDR3 is the one TCRdb lists. This rearrangement joins TRBV27 to TRBJ2-1. Termini included, the CDR3 measures 14 amino acids. Germline V gene sequence: CDR1 MNHEY, CDR2 SMNVEV (reference sequence). The CDR3 is CASSFGPGTSEQFF.

This chain joins TRBV5-1 and TRBJ2-2; TRBD1 matches 8 bases. V shed 6 bases, J shed 3 bases, and the junction held 7 bases outside the gene matches. Germline V gene lookup returns CDR1 SGHRS and CDR2 YFSETQ. The CDR3 runs 15 residues. The DNA of the CDR3 is TGCGCCAGCAAGGACAGGGTAGGGGACACCGGGGAGCTGTTTTTT. Translating it yields CASKDRVGDTGELFF.

The gene calls are TRBV7-3 and TRBJ1-1; 7 bases align to TRBD1. This CDR3 is built from 13 residues. Germline V gene lookup returns CDR1 SGHTA and CDR2 FQGTGA. With 7 bases clipped from V and 2 bases from J, the junction kept 4 bases outside the gene matches. The CDR3 DNA reads TGTGCCAGCAAAGGACAGGCCAACACTGAAGCTTTCTTT. It encodes CASKGQANTEAFF.

This clone has more than one count but fewer than ten. The chain is built from TRBV12-5 and TRBJ2-1, with 7 bases aligning to TRBD2. From germline, CDR1 is LGHNT and CDR2 FRNRAP. Losses at the gene ends were 6 bases for V and 2 bases for J; bases not matched to a gene: 7. CDR3 size: 15 residues. This CDR3 reads CASGSQAGPYNEQFF. The CDR3 region has the DNA TGTGCTAGTGGCTCCCAAGCGGGACCCTACAATGAGCAGTTCTTC.

The rearrangement uses TRBV4-2 and TRBJ1-1; 9 nucleotides match TRBD1. The V segment lost 4 bases and the J segment 1 base; nucleotides outside the gene matches: 7. The CDR3 is 16 residues long. Germline V gives CDR1 LGHNA, CDR2 YNFKEQ. CDR3 sequence reads: CASSPLGQGTNTEAFF. The DNA for the CDR3 is TGTGCCAGCAGCCCGCTTGGACAGGGGACGAACACTGAAGCTTTCTTT.

The chain uses TRBV29-1 and TRBJ2-5, with D uncertain. V gave up 4 bases and J gave up 2 bases, with 5 bases separating them. CDR1 and CDR2 (germline): SQVTM, ANQGSEA. The CDR3 loop spans 11 amino acids. The CDR3 DNA sequence: TGCAGCGTTGTGTTACAAGAGACCCAGTACTTC. Translated: CSVVLQETQYF.

This clone was picked up a small number of times. The J gene is TRBJ2-2, the V gene TRBV29-1; unclear D gene. Germline assignment: CDR1 SQVTM and CDR2 ANQGSEA. V shed 5 bases and J shed 5 bases, with 6 bases lying between them. This CDR3 region has 11 residues. The CDR3 coding sequence is TGCAGCGTTTTAGGGACCGGGGAGCTGTTTTTT. Translating it yields CSVLGTGELFF.

This rearrangement joins TRBV5-5 to TRBJ1-4; 10 nucleotides match TRBD1. The CDR3 consists of 14 residues. After removal of 2 bases from V and 8 bases from J, the junction contained 3 bases not matched to a gene. Germline assignment: CDR1 SGHKS and CDR2 YYEKEE (reference sequence). The CDR3 bases are TGTGCCAGCAGCTTAGGGACAGGGGACGAAAAACTGTTTTTT. It specifies CASSLGTGDEKLFF.

The J gene is TRBJ2-1, the V gene TRBV9, with 9 nucleotides matching TRBD1. The length of the CDR3 is 16 residues. The V gene end was trimmed by 3 bases and the J gene end by 4 bases; junction bases not matched to a gene: 8. Looked up from germline, CDR1 is SGDLS and CDR2 is YYNGEE. CDR3 protein: CASSEDRGGIYNEQFF. The CDR3 DNA reads as TGTGCCAGCAGCGAAGACAGGGGGGGTATATACAATGAGCAGTTCTTC.

This clone was seen a few times. The chain has TRBV7-3 and TRBJ2-3, with TRBD2 as a possible D gene (7 bases). Per the germline V gene, CDR1 is SGHTA and CDR2 is FQGTGA. Trimming left V 8 bases short and J 6 bases short, with 18 bases between. This CDR3 is 14 amino acids long. The DNA for the CDR3 is TGTGCCAGCGCTAGGGCGGGGGCCGGTGATACGCAGTATTTT. Translating gives CASARAGAGDTQYF.

The J gene is TRBJ2-7, the V gene TRBV4-2; TRBD2 aligns across 9 bases. This CDR3 has 15 amino acids. V dropped 3 bases and J dropped 4; count of bases not matched to a gene: 7. Germline CDR1 reads LGHNA; CDR2 reads YNFKEQ. CDR3 loop: CASSQVAGGHYEQYF. The CDR3 DNA sequence: TGTGCCAGCAGCCAGGTTGCGGGGGGGCATTACGAGCAGTACTTC.

The V gene is TRBV2, the J gene TRBJ2-3, with TRBD2 identical over 9 bases. The V and J ends lost 3 bases and 1 base, in that order; junction bases with no gene match: 14. Germline V gene lookup returns CDR1 SNHLY and CDR2 FYNNEI. This CDR3 has 19 residues. CDR3 region: CASSDLAGRERGGTDTQYF. The CDR3 DNA is TGTGCCAGCAGTGATCTAGCGGGGCGGGAGCGGGGGGGCACAGATACGCAGTATTTT.

The V call is TRBV28, the J call TRBJ2-6; D is perhaps TRBD1 or TRBD2 (6 bases each). Trimming cost V 7 bases and J 0 bases, with 16 bases left between them. This CDR3 is 17 amino acids long. Per the germline V gene, CDR1 is MDHEN and CDR2 is SYDVKM. CDR3 in amino acids: CASTKVGGGSGANVLTF. CDR3 nucleotides: TGTGCCAGCACTAAAGTGGGGGGCGGCTCTGGGGCCAACGTCCTGACTTTC.

For this clone: At one end, the junction sequence differs from germline, possibly due to a read error. CDR3 coding DNA: TGTGCCAGCAGCTTCGGGGGAAGGACTAATGAAAAACCGTTTTTT. The encoded protein is CASSFGGRTNEKPFF. The gene calls are TRBV7-9 and TRBJ1-4; weak D call: TRBD1 (5 bases). The CDR3 has 15 residues. Germline V gene data show CDR1 as SEHNR and CDR2 as FQNEAQ (reference sequence).

This chain links TRBV6-5 with TRBJ1-1; 7 nucleotides align to TRBD1. The CDR3 is made up of 13 amino acids. Germline V CDR1 and CDR2: MNHEY, SVGAGI. Trimming removed 7 bases from V and 1 base from J; junction bases left unmatched: 3. CDR3 nucleotides: TGTGCCAGCACTCCAGGGGGGAACACTGAAGCTTTCTTT. Its translation: CASTPGGNTEAFF.

V and J are TRBV2 and TRBJ1-6; D remains unclear. Germline V gives CDR1 SNHLY, CDR2 FYNNEI. CDR3 length: 13 residues. Trimming removed 4 bases from V and 6 bases from J, with 7 bases in between. The DNA of the CDR3 is TGTGCCAGCAGTGCGGGATCTAATTCACCCCTCCACTTT. This gives the protein CASSAGSNSPLHF.